A single sample is the source of the 32 T cell receptor beta chains below, sequenced in a study. Tregs were sorted as CD4+CD25+CD127-/low cells. MiXCR, run by TCRdb on the 5' RACE reads, gives a single entry per CDR3 protein. This sample has approximately 40,000 distinct CDR3 sequences, with approximately 22% found just once. Sequenced: Tregs sorted from blood. All receptors come from a female donor with breast cancer.

The rearrangement uses TRBV9 and TRBJ1-6; D possibly corresponds to TRBD1 (6 bases). The V end was cut by 0 bases, the J end by 7 bases, with 11 bases between. Germline V CDR1 and CDR2: SGDLS, YYNGEE. This CDR3 spans 15 amino acids. The DNA of the CDR3 is TGTGCCAGCAGCGTAGGGGGGGGGCGGAATTCACCCCTCCACTTT. Translated: CASSVGGGRNSPLHF.

The CDR3 DNA reads as TGTGCCAGCGGCTGGCGGGATTTGTTCTTC. Protein product: CASGWRDLFF. The V gene is TRBV6-2 or TRBV6-3, the J gene TRBJ2-1, with TRBD2 as a possible D gene (6 bases). Germline V gene sequence: CDR1 MNHEY, CDR2 SVGEGT. This CDR3 has 10 amino acids. Trimming stripped 8 bases from V and 15 bases from J, with 14 bases between.

This clonotype was recorded many times. This chain joins TRBV12-3 or TRBV12-4 and TRBJ1-4; D not certain. Trimming stripped 7 bases from V and 5 bases from J, with 17 bases between. This CDR3 comprises 15 residues. The CDR3 DNA is TGTGCCAGCAAGTCAGGTGGTAGGAAGAATGAAAAACTGTTTTTT. Translation: CASKSGGRKNEKLFF.

In this sample, this clonotype turned up many times. The J gene is TRBJ2-7, the V gene TRBV7-9; 9 bases map to TRBD2. Germline CDR1 SEHNR, CDR2 FQNEAQ (reference sequence). The V gene end was trimmed by 4 bases and the J gene end by 3 bases; junction bases not matched to a gene: 7. CDR3 length equals 15 residues. This CDR3 is CASSSGTSSFYEQYF. The CDR3 DNA follows: TGTGCCAGCAGCTCCGGGACTAGCTCATTCTACGAGCAGTACTTC.

Concerning this clonotype itself: Without the conserved terminal phenylalanine or tryptophan, this CDR3 likely stems from a read error. The gene calls are TRBV6-2 or TRBV6-3 and TRBJ1-2; D may be TRBD1 (5 bases). The CDR3 covers 13 residues. Trimming cost V 6 bases and J 2 bases, with 10 bases left between them. Per germline, CDR1 MNHEY and CDR2 SVGEGT. CDR3 loop: CASSLRDNYGYTI. The DNA of the CDR3 is TGTGCCAGCAGCCTCAGGGACAACTATGGCTACACCATC.

This clonotype showed up just a few times. V and J are TRBV6-1 and TRBJ2-7; the D gene is possibly TRBD2 (5 bases). The CDR3 covers 14 residues. Germline CDR1 reads MNHNS; CDR2 reads SASEGT. V shed 1 base and J shed 6 bases, with 13 bases lying between them. The CDR3 is CASSEVSLAPEQYF. The CDR3 coding sequence is TGTGCCAGCAGTGAAGTGAGCCTAGCTCCCGAGCAGTACTTC.

At least ten counts were recorded for this clonotype. The chain couples TRBV28 to TRBJ1-2; D unresolved. The CDR3 covers 15 residues. Germline V CDR1 and CDR2: MDHEN, SYDVKM. Trimming removed 4 bases from V and 0 bases from J, with 12 bases in between. The CDR3 nucleotides are TGTGCCAGCAGTTCCTCCCGTGGGGCTAACTATGGCTACACCTTC. It specifies CASSSSRGANYGYTF.

This clonotype was recorded many times. V is TRBV20-1 and J is TRBJ1-6; weak D call: TRBD1 (6 bases). From germline, CDR1 is DFQATT and CDR2 SNEGSKA (reference sequence). V lost 0 bases, J lost 10 bases, and 10 bases lay in between. CDR3 length: 13 residues. CDR3 region: CSAREDRGSPLHF. CDR3 nucleotide sequence: TGCAGTGCTAGAGAGGACAGAGGCTCACCCCTCCACTTT.

This clonotype was observed a handful of times. The chain couples TRBV20-1 to TRBJ2-2, with 13 bases that match TRBD2. V was clipped by 5 bases and J by 5 bases; unmatched bases: 2. The V gene's germline CDR1 is DFQATT and CDR2 SNEGSKA (reference sequence). CDR3 length: 14 residues. The CDR3 bases are TGCAGTGCTGGGACTAGCGGGATTACCGGGGAGCTGTTTTTT. Protein: CSAGTSGITGELFF.

The chain has TRBV2 and TRBJ2-6; 7 bases fit TRBD2. Germline-derived CDR1 and CDR2 are SNHLY and FYNNEI. CDR3 length: 17 amino acids. V was pared by 1 base and J by 0 bases, with 3 bases of the junction left unmatched. The DNA of the CDR3 is TGTGCCAGCAGTGAAGGGGAGGGTTTCTCTGGGGCCAACGTCCTGACTTTC. Encoded protein: CASSEGEGFSGANVLTF.

The chain combines TRBV7-6 with TRBJ1-5, with 8 bases that match TRBD1. The CDR3 is 13 residues long. Germline V gene lookup returns CDR1 SGHVS and CDR2 FNYEAQ. Trimming removed 3 bases from V and 9 bases from J; junction bases left unmatched: 4. The DNA of the CDR3 is TGTGCCAGCAGCTTGGAGGACAGGGCGCCCCAGCATTTT. As protein: CASSLEDRAPQHF.

As for this clonotype: At one end, the junction sequence differs from germline, possibly due to a read error. The CDR3 DNA reads as TGTGCCAGCAGCTTAGTGGACAGGGTGAACACTGAAGCTCACTTT. Protein: CASSLVDRVNTEAHF. This chain links TRBV7-2 with TRBJ1-1; TRBD1 matches 8 bases. CDR3 length: 15 amino acids. The V gene's germline CDR1 is SGHTA and CDR2 FQGNSA.

This clonotype appeared many times. The chain carries TRBV28 and TRBJ2-3; 15 nucleotides align to TRBD2. This CDR3 spans 18 amino acids. V shed 7 bases, J shed 3 bases, and the junction held 11 bases outside the gene matches. Germline values: CDR1 MDHEN, CDR2 SYDVKM. This CDR3 is CASIRGGLAGGRTDTQYF. DNA of the CDR3: TGTGCCAGCATACGCGGCGGACTAGCGGGAGGGAGAACAGATACGCAGTATTTT.

The chain links TRBV7-9 to TRBJ2-3; D is undetermined. This CDR3 spans 14 amino acids. In germline, CDR1 is SEHNR, CDR2 FQNEAQ (reference sequence). V lost 6 bases and J lost 0, with 10 bases in between. CDR3 sequence (DNA): TGTGCCAGCAGTAGGTCGGATAGCACAGATACGCAGTATTTT. Translation gives CASSRSDSTDTQYF.

This clonotype was observed a handful of times. The chain couples TRBV29-1 to TRBJ2-5; D is perhaps TRBD2 (6 bases). Germline V gene sequence: CDR1 SQVTM, CDR2 ANQGSEA. Between the trimmed V and J ends, which lost 4 bases and 4 bases, there was a span of 16 bases. CDR3 length: 14 amino acids. The CDR3 here is CSVVGTYFLETQYF. CDR3 coding DNA: TGCAGCGTTGTGGGGACTTATTTTTTAGAGACCCAGTACTTC.

This clonotype has more than one count but fewer than ten. This chain uses TRBV6-5 with TRBJ2-2; TRBD1 is a possible D gene (7 bases). The CDR3 totals 16 residues. The V end was cut by 5 bases, the J end by 3 bases, with 16 bases between. Germline CDR1 is MNHEY and CDR2 is SVGAGI. The CDR3 loop is CASSEGGGGYTGELFF. CDR3 DNA sequence: TGTGCCAGCAGTGAAGGGGGCGGAGGGTACACCGGGGAGCTGTTTTTT.

This clonotype appeared many times. The chain links TRBV7-3 to TRBJ1-1; D ambiguous. Trimming cost V 5 bases and J 2 bases, with 9 bases left between them. In germline, CDR1 is SGHTA, CDR2 FQGTGA. The CDR3 has 13 residues. The CDR3 DNA reads as TGTGCCAGCAGCGGAACTACAAACACTGAAGCTTTCTTT. It specifies CASSGTTNTEAFF.

The chain links TRBV12-3 or TRBV12-4 to TRBJ2-1, with 7 positions matching TRBD1. The V and J ends lost 6 bases and 5 bases, in that order; junction bases with no gene match: 7. The CDR3 loop spans 14 amino acids. This CDR3 is CASSLTGLNNEQFF. The CDR3 coding sequence is TGTGCCAGCAGCCTGACAGGGCTCAACAATGAGCAGTTCTTC.

This clonotype was detected only a few times. The genes are TRBV30 and TRBJ2-7, with D unresolved. The germline V gene encodes CDR1 GTSNPN and CDR2 SVGIG (reference sequence). The CDR3 extends over 10 amino acids. The V end lost 0 bases, the J end lost 5 bases, and 2 bases lay between the germline ends. The CDR3 region is CAWSVDEQYF. In DNA, the CDR3 is TGTGCCTGGAGTGTAGACGAGCAGTACTTC. The full variable domain, with the rest looked up from reference TRBV30 and TRBJ2-7, is SQTIHQWPATLVQPVGSPLSLECTVEGTSNPNLYWYRQAAGRGLQLLFYSVGIGQISSEVPQNLSASRPQDRQFILSSKKLLLSDSGFYLCAWSVDEQYFGPGTRLTVT.

This sequence joins TRBV6-2 or TRBV6-3 and TRBJ2-7, with D perhaps matching TRBD1 (6 bases). Germline CDR1 MNHEY, CDR2 SVGEGT. The CDR3 is 16 amino acids. Trimming pared 2 bases from V and 3 bases from J, leaving 17 bases between. The DNA for the CDR3 is TGTGCCAGCAGTTACGGTATGACAGGAGCCATCTACGAGCAGTACTTC. This codes for CASSYGMTGAIYEQYF.

This clonotype rates as medium-sized. The chain has TRBV15 and TRBJ2-3; D may be TRBD1 or TRBD2 (6 bases each). The CDR3 sequence is 13 residues long. Germline loops: CDR1 LNHNV, CDR2 YYDKDF (reference sequence). With 1 base removed from V and 6 bases from J, the gap between germline ends came to 8 bases. In DNA form, the CDR3 reads TGTGCCACCAGCAGAGCGGGGGCGGATACGCAGTATTTT. Amino acid sequence: CATSRAGADTQYF.

The rearrangement joins TRBV4-3 to TRBJ2-5, with TRBD2 as a possible D gene (6 bases). The germline gives CDR1 LGHNA, CDR2 YSLEER. The CDR3 sequence is 15 residues long. Deletions cut 3 bases from V and 3 bases from J, with 14 bases between. CDR3 amino acids: CASSQGGLAKETQYF. The CDR3 DNA reads TGCGCCAGCAGCCAGGGAGGCCTAGCGAAAGAGACCCAGTACTTC.

With respect to this clonotype: A single base separates this from a much larger clone, so it may be a read error. The chain uses TRBV5-6 and TRBJ2-1, with 7 positions matching TRBD2. This CDR3 has 15 residues. Germline values: CDR1 SGHDT, CDR2 YYEEEE. Here the CDR3 DNA reads TGTGCCAGCAGCTCTACTAGCGCCTTGATTAATGGGCAGTTCTTC. Amino acids: CASSSTSALINGQFF.

The chain carries TRBV12-3 or TRBV12-4 and TRBJ2-2; the D gene could be TRBD1 or TRBD2 (6 bases each). V lost 6 bases to trimming and J lost 4 bases, with 18 bases between them. The length of the CDR3 is 16 residues. This CDR3 is CASSRGLGWGTGELFF. The CDR3 DNA reads as TGTGCCAGCAGCCGGGGGCTCGGTTGGGGCACCGGGGAGCTGTTTTTT.

This clonotype was seen many times. The gene calls are TRBV7-9 and TRBJ1-3; 7 positions agree with TRBD1. Germline V gene lookup returns CDR1 SEHNR and CDR2 FQNEAQ (reference sequence). The CDR3 runs to 16 residues. Losses at the gene ends were 6 bases for V and 2 bases for J; bases not matched to a gene: 10. The CDR3 loop is CASRARDRSAGNTIYF. As DNA, the CDR3 is TGTGCCAGCAGGGCCCGGGACAGATCGGCTGGAAACACCATATATTTT. The variable domain in full, with the rest retrieved from reference TRBV7-9 and TRBJ1-3, is DTGVSQNPRHKITKRGQNVTFRCDPISEHNRLYWYRQTLGQGPEFLTYFQNEAQLEKSRLLSDRFSAERPKGSFSTLEIQRTEQGDSAMYLCASRARDRSAGNTIYFGEGSWLTVV.

The chain carries TRBV4-1 and TRBJ2-7; unclear D gene. The CDR3 totals 14 residues. Germline CDR1 MGHRA, CDR2 YSYEKL. Trimming shortened V by 1 base and J by 6 bases, and 13 bases separated the two germline ends. CDR3 amino acids: CASSQAASPSEQYF. The CDR3 DNA reads TGCGCCAGCAGCCAAGCGGCATCCCCTTCCGAGCAGTACTTC.

DNA for the CDR3: TGTGCCAGCGCCACAGGGGGGCATCAGCCCCAGCATTTT. Protein: CASATGGHQPQHF. The chain couples TRBV12-3 or TRBV12-4 to TRBJ1-5; 8 nucleotides align to TRBD1. CDR3 size: 13 residues. After removal of 8 bases from V and 5 bases from J, the junction contained 5 bases not matched to a gene.

This clonotype was recorded many times. The chain uses TRBV5-1 and TRBJ2-7; no clear D gene. Per the germline V gene, CDR1 is SGHRS and CDR2 is YFSETQ. Trimming cost V 0 bases and J 5 bases, with 12 bases left between them. The CDR3 is 14 amino acids. In DNA form, the CDR3 reads TGCGCCAGCAGCTTGGCGGGTTATTCAGACGAGCAGTACTTC. It yields the protein CASSLAGYSDEQYF.

This clonotype was counted a few times. The chain recombines TRBV20-1 with TRBJ1-2, with D perhaps matching TRBD1 (5 bases). Germline CDR1 DFQATT, CDR2 SNEGSKA (reference sequence). The CDR3 covers 14 residues. V gave up 5 bases and J gave up 3 bases, with 16 bases separating them. CDR3 region: CSARLGEKYYGYTF. For the CDR3, the DNA is TGCAGTGCTCGCTTAGGGGAGAAGTACTATGGCTACACCTTC.

With regard to this clonotype: A much larger clone differs from this one at a single base, so this may be a read error. The V gene is TRBV9, the J gene TRBJ1-2; D uncertain. The CDR3 length is 13 residues. CDR1 is SGDLS and CDR2 is YYNGEE in the germline V gene. V was trimmed by 3 bases and J by 7 bases, leaving 13 bases between them. The CDR3 nucleotides read TGTGCCAGCAGCGCAGTGACGGGTTTTGGCTACACCTTC. Translating gives CASSAVTGFGYTF.

This clonotype showed up just a few times. The CDR3 spells CSARVQVAGYEQYF. The CDR3 nucleotides read TGCAGTGCTAGAGTACAAGTGGCTGGGTACGAGCAGTACTTC. This rearrangement joins TRBV20-1 to TRBJ2-7, with unresolved D. The V end lost 1 base, the J end lost 4 bases, and 14 bases lay between the germline ends. Per the germline V gene, CDR1 is DFQATT and CDR2 is SNEGSKA (reference sequence). This CDR3 is built from 14 residues.

This clonotype has a handful of counts. The rearrangement joins TRBV2 to TRBJ1-2, with a tentative D call TRBD1 (5 bases). V was cut by 7 bases and J by 6 bases, with 15 bases left in between. The CDR3 is 13 residues long. CDR1 and CDR2 (germline): SNHLY, FYNNEI. The CDR3 sequence: CASTSQGTDGYTF. In nucleotides, the CDR3 is TGTGCCAGCACCTCTCAAGGGACGGATGGCTACACCTTC.